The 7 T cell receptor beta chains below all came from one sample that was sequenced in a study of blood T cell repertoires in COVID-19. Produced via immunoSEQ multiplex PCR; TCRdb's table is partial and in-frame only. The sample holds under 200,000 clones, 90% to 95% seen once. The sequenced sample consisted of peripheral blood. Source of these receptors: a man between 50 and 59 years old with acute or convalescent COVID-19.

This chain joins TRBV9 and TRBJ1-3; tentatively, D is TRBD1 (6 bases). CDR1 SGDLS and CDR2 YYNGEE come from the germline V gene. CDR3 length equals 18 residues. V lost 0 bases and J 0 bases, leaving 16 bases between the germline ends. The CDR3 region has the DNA TGTGCCAGCAGCGTAGAAGGGGGTCCTTCAAGCTCTGGAAACACCATATATTTT. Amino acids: CASSVEGGPSSSGNTIYF.

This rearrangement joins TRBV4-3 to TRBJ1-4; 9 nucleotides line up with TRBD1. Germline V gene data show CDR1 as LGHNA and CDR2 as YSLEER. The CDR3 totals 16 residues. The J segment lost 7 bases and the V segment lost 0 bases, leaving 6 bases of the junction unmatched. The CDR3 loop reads CASSQDLHRGPEKLFF. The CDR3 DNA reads TGCGCCAGCAGCCAAGATCTCCACAGGGGGCCTGAAAAACTGTTTTTT.

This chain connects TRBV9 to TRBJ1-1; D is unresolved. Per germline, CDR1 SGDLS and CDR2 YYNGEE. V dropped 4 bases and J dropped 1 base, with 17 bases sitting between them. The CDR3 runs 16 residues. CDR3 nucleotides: TGTGCCAGCAGCCCCCCTTCGGGATGGGCGAACACTGAAGCTTTCTTT. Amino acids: CASSPPSGWANTEAFF.

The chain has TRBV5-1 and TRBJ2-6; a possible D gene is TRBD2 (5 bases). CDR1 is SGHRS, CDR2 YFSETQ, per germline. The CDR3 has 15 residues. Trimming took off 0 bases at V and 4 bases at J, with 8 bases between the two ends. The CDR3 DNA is TGCGCCAGCAGCTTGGTCGGGGAAGGGGCCAACGTCCTGACTTTC. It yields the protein CASSLVGEGANVLTF. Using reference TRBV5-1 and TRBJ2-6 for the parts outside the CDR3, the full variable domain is KAGVTQTPRYLIKTRGQQVTLSCSPISGHRSVSWYQQTPGQGLQFLFEYFSETQRNKGNFPGRFSGRQFSNSRSEMNVSTLELGDSALYLCASSLVGEGANVLTFGAGSRLTVL.

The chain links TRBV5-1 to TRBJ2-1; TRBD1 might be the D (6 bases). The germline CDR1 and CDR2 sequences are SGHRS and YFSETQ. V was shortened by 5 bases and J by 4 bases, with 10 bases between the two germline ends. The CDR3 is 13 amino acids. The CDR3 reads CASRGQRYNEQFF. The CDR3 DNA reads TGCGCCAGCAGAGGACAGAGATACAATGAGCAGTTCTTC.

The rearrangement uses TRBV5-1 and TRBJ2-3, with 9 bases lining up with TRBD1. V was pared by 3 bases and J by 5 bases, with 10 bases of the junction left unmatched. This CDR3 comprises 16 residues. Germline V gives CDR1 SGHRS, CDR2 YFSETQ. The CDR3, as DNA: TGCGCCAGCAGCTCCCTTGGACAGGGGCGTGAAGATACGCAGTATTTT. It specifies CASSSLGQGREDTQYF.

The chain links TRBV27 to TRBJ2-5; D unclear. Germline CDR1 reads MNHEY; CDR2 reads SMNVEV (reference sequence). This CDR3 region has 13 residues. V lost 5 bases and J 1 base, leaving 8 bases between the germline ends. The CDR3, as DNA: TGTGCCAGCAGTAAACAAGTCCAAGAGACCCAGTACTTC. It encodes CASSKQVQETQYF.